A selection of T cell receptor beta chains follows, all from one sample in a study of cytomegalovirus exposure and HLA in healthy donors. Clones were read by immunoSEQ multiplex PCR, and TCRdb kept only the in-frame ones, dropping some. Of about 98,000 clones in the sample, over 75% were seen once. What was sequenced was PBMCs. The receptors here all came from a man between 18 and 35 years old in good health and CMV-seropositive. CDR3s include the opening cysteine and the closing phenylalanine or tryptophan. D genes are given only for firm matches. Size values are once, few and many counts, or a class for expanded clones, and some rows have none.

abundance,j_gene,v_gene,d_gene,CDR3nt,CDR3aa
NA,TRBJ2-5,TRBV10-3,NA,TGTGCCATCAGTGAAAACAATTTCCAAGAGACCCAGTACTTC,CAISENNFQETQYF
NA,TRBJ2-1,TRBV6-5,TRBD2,TGTGCCAGCAGAACGGGACTAGGGGCCTACAATGAGCAGTTCTTC,CASRTGLGAYNEQFF
once,TRBJ1-2,TRBV28,TRBD1,TGTGCCAGCAGTCAAGGGACAGACCTACCCCCTGGCTACACCTTC,CASSQGTDLPPGYTF
NA,TRBJ1-5,TRBV19,NA,TGTGCCAGTAGTATAATTCAGAGCAATCAGCCCCAGCATTTT,CASSIIQSNQPQHF
NA,TRBJ1-4,TRBV27,NA,TGTGCCAGCAGTCGCCGGGATAATGAAAAACTGTTTTTT,CASSRRDNEKLFF
few,TRBJ1-2,TRBV6-6,NA,TGTGCCAGCAGGCGGGGGACGGACGATTATGGCTACACCTTC,CASRRGTDDYGYTF
once,TRBJ2-7,TRBV21-1,NA,TGTGCCAGCAATAGGGACAGTGGGTACTTC,CASNRDSGYF
few,TRBJ2-1,TRBV29-1,NA,TGCAGCGTTCAAGGCGGATCCTACAATGAGCAGTTCTTC,CSVQGGSYNEQFF
NA,TRBJ1-1,TRBV19,TRBD1,TGTGCCAGTATCATGGACAGGAACCAGCGTGAAGCTTTCTTT,CASIMDRNQREAFF
NA,TRBJ1-1,TRBV5-1,NA,TGCGCCAGCAGCTCTGTCGAACAGACTGAAGCTTTCTTT,CASSSVEQTEAFF
NA,TRBJ1-2,TRBV6-7,TRBD1,TGTGCCAGCAGTTACCCGAGGGCGGCAACAGGGGGTGGAGGCTATGGCTACACCTTC,CASSYPRAATGGGGYGYTF
once,TRBJ2-5,TRBV28,TRBD2,TGTGCCAGCTGTCCCCGTTCGGGGCTAGCGGGAGGGGAGACCCAGTACTTC,CASCPRSGLAGGETQYF
NA,TRBJ2-7,TRBV4-3,TRBD2,TGCGCCAGCAGCCAAGAGCCTAGCGGAAATACCTACGAGCAGTACTTC,CASSQEPSGNTYEQYF
NA,TRBJ2-1,TRBV7-2,TRBD2,TGTGCCAGCACTAAGAGCGGGGGTACCAATGAGCAGTTCTTC,CASTKSGGTNEQFF
NA,TRBJ2-1,TRBV28,TRBD2,TGTGCCAGCAGTTTAAATTACCGCAAAGGACTAGCGGGAGGTCTTTGGCAGTTCTTC,CASSLNYRKGLAGGLWQFF
NA,TRBJ1-4,TRBV6-5,TRBD1,TGTGCCAGCAGTTACAGGGGACAGCGTAATGAAAAACTGTTTTTT,CASSYRGQRNEKLFF
NA,TRBJ2-3,TRBV29-1,TRBD2,TGCAGCGTCGCCCCCGCGGGGGGGGTAAAAGATACGCAGTATTTT,CSVAPAGGVKDTQYF
NA,TRBJ2-1,TRBV11-3,TRBD2,TGTGCCGTGAGCTCTACGAAAGCGGGAGTAGGGTTAAATGAGCAGTTCTTC,CAVSSTKAGVGLNEQFF
once,TRBJ1-1,TRBV19,NA,TGTGCCAGTAGTATCCGTCAGGCGAACACTGAAGCTTTCTTT,CASSIRQANTEAFF
NA,TRBJ2-1,TRBV27,NA,TGTGCCAGCAGTTCTAGTGTGAATTCGTATGAGCAGTTCTTC,CASSSSVNSYEQFF